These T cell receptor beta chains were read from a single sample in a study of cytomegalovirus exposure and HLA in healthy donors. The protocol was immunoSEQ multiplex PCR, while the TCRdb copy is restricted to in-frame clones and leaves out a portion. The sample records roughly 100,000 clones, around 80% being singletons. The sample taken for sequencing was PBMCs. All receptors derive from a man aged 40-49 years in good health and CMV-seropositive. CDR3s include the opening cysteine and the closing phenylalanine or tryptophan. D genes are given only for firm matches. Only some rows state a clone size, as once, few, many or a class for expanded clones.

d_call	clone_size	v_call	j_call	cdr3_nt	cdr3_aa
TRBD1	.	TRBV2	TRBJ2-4	TGTGCCAGCAGTGAAGGACGAAGACAGGGGGCTGCCAAAAACATTCAGTACTTC	CASSEGRRQGAAKNIQYF
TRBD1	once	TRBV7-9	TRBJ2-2	TGTGCCAGCAGCTTTGGGACAGGGAAGGTTATGGACACCGGGGAGCTGTTTTTT	CASSFGTGKVMDTGELFF
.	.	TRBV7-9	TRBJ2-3	TGTGCCAGCAGCTCCCTAGAAGCCCTAGGCACAGATACGCAGTATTTT	CASSSLEALGTDTQYF
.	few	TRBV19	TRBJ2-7	TGTGCCAGTAGTATAGGGCAGGGGCGTTCTGCCGAGCAGTACTTC	CASSIGQGRSAEQYF
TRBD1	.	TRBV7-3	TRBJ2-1	TGTGCCAGCAGCTCGATTTCAGGGGGCTCCGCGAGGGGTGAGCAGTTCTTC	CASSSISGGSARGEQFF
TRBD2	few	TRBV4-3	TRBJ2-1	TGCGCCAGCAGCCAAGAGTCACTAGCGGGGGGCAATGAGCAGTTCTTC	CASSQESLAGGNEQFF
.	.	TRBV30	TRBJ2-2	TGTGCCTGGAGTCAGGGTTGGAACACCGGGGAGCTGTTTTTT	CAWSQGWNTGELFF
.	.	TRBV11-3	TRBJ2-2	TGTGCCAGCAGCCAAAACGGTTTTACCGGGGAGCTGTTTTTT	CASSQNGFTGELFF
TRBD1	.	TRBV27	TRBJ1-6	TGTGCCAGCAGTTTGGGACAGGGGACTACTAATTCACCCCTCCACTTT	CASSLGQGTTNSPLHF
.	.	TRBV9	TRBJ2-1	TGTGCCAGCAGCACCCCACTTGGGGGGAGTGAGCAGTTCTTC	CASSTPLGGSEQFF
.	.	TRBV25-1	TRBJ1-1	TGTGCCAGCAGTGTTAGGGGCCTGGGAGAAGCTTTCTTT	CASSVRGLGEAFF
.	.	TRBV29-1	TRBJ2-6	TGCAGCGTCCCCGAGGGGGGGACGTTGATGGCTGGGGCCAACGGCCTGACTTTC	CSVPEGGTLMAGANGLTF
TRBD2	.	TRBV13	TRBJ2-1	TGTGCCAGCAGCCCGACTAGCGGGAGGGCCTATAACAATGAGCAGTTCTTC	CASSPTSGRAYNNEQFF
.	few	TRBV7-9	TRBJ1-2	TGTGCCAGCAGCTCCGGTCAATATGGCTACACCTTC	CASSSGQYGYTF
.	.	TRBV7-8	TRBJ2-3	TGTGCCAGCAGCTTAGATAGGGACTGGAGGTATTTT	CASSLDRDWRYF
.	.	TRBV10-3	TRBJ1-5	TGTGCCATCAGCGACAGAACCAGCAATCAGCCCCAGCATTTT	CAISDRTSNQPQHF
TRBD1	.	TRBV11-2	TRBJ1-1	TGTGCCAGCAGCCCACGGGGACAGGGATACACTGAAGCTTTCTTT	CASSPRGQGYTEAFF